This TCR beta chain appears in the sequencing data of a study of blood T cell repertoires in COVID-19. At the level of the study: The samples span acute and convalescent COVID-19 from the United States, Italy and Spain.

Per germline, CDR1 SGHNT and CDR2 YYREEE (reference sequence). Trimming shortened V by 8 bases and J by 6 bases, and 12 bases separated the two germline ends. This CDR3 region has 11 residues. Produced via immunoSEQ multiplex PCR; TCRdb's table is partial and in-frame only. This sample carries around 41,000 clones, 90% of them seen once, and the ten largest clones take around 5%. The sequencing input was peripheral blood. This TCR came from a human donor in a cohort sampled during active COVID-19. V is TRBV5-4 and J is TRBJ2-7, with TRBD1 as a possible D gene (6 bases). The DNA of the CDR3 is TGTGCCAGTCGACAGGACGGCGAGCAGTACTTC. Amino acid sequence: CASRQDGEQYF. The variable domain in full, with the rest retrieved from reference TRBV5-4 and TRBJ2-7, is ETGVTQSPTHLIKTRGQQVTLRCSSQSGHNTVSWYQQALGQGPQFIFQYYREEENGRGNFPPRFSGLQFPNYSSELNVNALELDDSALYLCASRQDGEQYFGPGTRLTVT.